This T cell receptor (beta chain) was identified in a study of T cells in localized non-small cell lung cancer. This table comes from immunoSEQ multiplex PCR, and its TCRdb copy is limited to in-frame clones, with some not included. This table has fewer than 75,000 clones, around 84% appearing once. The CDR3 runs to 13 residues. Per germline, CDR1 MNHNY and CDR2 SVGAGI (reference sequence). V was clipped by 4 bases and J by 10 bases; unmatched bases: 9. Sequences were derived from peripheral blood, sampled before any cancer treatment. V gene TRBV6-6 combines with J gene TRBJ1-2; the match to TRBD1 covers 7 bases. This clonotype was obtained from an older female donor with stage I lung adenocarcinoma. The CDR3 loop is CASSLPGQSVYTF. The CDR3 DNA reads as TGTGCCAGCAGTTTACCGGGACAGTCTGTCTACACCTTC.